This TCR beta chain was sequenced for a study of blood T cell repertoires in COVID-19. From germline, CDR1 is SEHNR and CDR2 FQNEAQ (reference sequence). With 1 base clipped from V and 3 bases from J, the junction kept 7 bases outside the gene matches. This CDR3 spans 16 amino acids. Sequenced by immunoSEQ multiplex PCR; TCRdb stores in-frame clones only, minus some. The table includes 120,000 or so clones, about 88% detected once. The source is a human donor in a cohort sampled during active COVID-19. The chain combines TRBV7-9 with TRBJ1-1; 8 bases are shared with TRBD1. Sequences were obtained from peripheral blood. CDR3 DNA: TGTGCCAGCAGCTTAGGCTTGGGACAGGCCTACACTGAAGCTTTCTTT. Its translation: CASSLGLGQAYTEAFF.